These 29 T cell receptor beta chains came from one sample sequenced in a study of regulatory T cells in long-lasting Graves disease. Researchers made TCR beta libraries by using iRepertoire HTBI primers and running Arm-PCR on CDR3 regions. Each CDR3 protein is one row after TCRdb ran MiXCR on the multiplex PCR reads. Of 680,000 or so distinct CDR3 sequences in the sample, less than 20% were seen once. Time point specified: newly diagnosed GD, antithyroid drugs for less than 3 months. PBMC RNA served as the TCR library source. This sample also appeared in a second study, on T cells in Graves' hyperthyroidism and ophthalmopathy.

Sequences were derived from peripheral blood mononuclear cells (PBMCs), sampled at new diagnosis, from a patient treated with antithyroid drugs. These receptors all stem from a woman younger than 45 with Graves disease.

This clonotype came up many times. This chain joins TRBV5-5 and TRBJ2-7, with 9 bases that match TRBD2. Germline CDR1 and CDR2: SGHKS and YYEKEE (reference sequence). This CDR3 is built from 15 residues. V lost 4 bases to trimming and J lost 2 bases; unmatched junction nucleotides: 7. CDR3: CASSLSGSPTYEQYF. In nucleotides, the CDR3 is TGTGCCAGCAGCCTTAGCGGGAGCCCCACCTACGAGCAGTACTTC. Complete variable domain (other parts from reference TRBV5-5 and TRBJ2-7): DAGVTQSPTHLIKTRGQQVTLRCSPISGHKSVSWYQQVLGQGPQFIFQYYEKEERGRGNFPDRFSARQFPNYSSELNVNALLLGDSALYLCASSLSGSPTYEQYFGPGTRLTVT.

The chain couples TRBV27 to TRBJ2-2; TRBD1 is a possible D gene (6 bases). The V end lost 6 bases, the J end lost 4 bases, and 9 bases lay between the germline ends. Germline assignment: CDR1 MNHEY and CDR2 SMNVEV (reference sequence). The CDR3 consists of 13 residues. CDR3 residues: CASSGQTTGELFF. The CDR3 DNA is TGTGCCAGCAGCGGACAGACCACCGGGGAGCTGTTTTTT.

This clonotype was seen ten or more times. The chain recombines TRBV19 with TRBJ1-1, with 8 bases fitting TRBD1. There are 14 residues in the CDR3. V lost 5 bases and J lost 3; bases outside the gene matches: 5. Per the germline V gene, CDR1 is LNHDA and CDR2 is SQIVND (reference sequence). CDR3 DNA sequence: TGTGCCAGTAGTCACGGGACAGGATACACTGAAGCTTTCTTT. It encodes CASSHGTGYTEAFF.

This rearrangement joins TRBV9 to TRBJ2-3; a possible D gene is TRBD2 (6 bases). The CDR3 totals 13 residues. V shed 0 bases and J shed 9 bases, with 11 bases lying between them. Germline CDR1 is SGDLS and CDR2 is YYNGEE. The chain's CDR3 is CASSVAPGATQYF. CDR3 DNA sequence: TGTGCCAGCAGCGTAGCTCCGGGAGCGACGCAGTATTTT.

This chain connects TRBV20-1 to TRBJ2-1; TRBD2 aligns across 10 bases. The V segment lost 1 base and the J segment 0 bases; nucleotides outside the gene matches: 12. The CDR3 is made up of 19 amino acids. Germline V lookup: CDR1 DFQATT, CDR2 SNEGSKA (reference sequence). The chain's CDR3 is CSARGPIAGGWSSYNEQFF. CDR3 nucleotide sequence: TGCAGTGCTAGAGGTCCAATAGCGGGAGGTTGGAGCTCCTACAATGAGCAGTTCTTC.

In its sample, this clonotype was seen many times. The V call is TRBV2, the J call TRBJ2-6, with no clear D. The CDR3 extends over 13 amino acids. Germline CDR1 is SNHLY and CDR2 is FYNNEI. Trimming took 11 bases from V and 1 from J, leaving 9 bases between them. The CDR3 sequence: CAGRNSGANVLTF. DNA of the CDR3: TGTGCCGGCCGCAATTCTGGGGCCAACGTCCTGACTTTC. The variable domain in full, completed from reference TRBV2 and TRBJ2-6, reads EPEVTQTPSHQVTQMGQEVILRCVPISNHLYFYWYRQILGQKVEFLVSFYNNEISEKSEIFDDQFSVERPDGSNFTLKIRSTKLEDSAMYFCAGRNSGANVLTFGAGSRLTVL.

V is TRBV28 and J is TRBJ2-7; D may be TRBD1 or TRBD2 (6 bases each). Germline V gives CDR1 MDHEN, CDR2 SYDVKM. The length of the CDR3 is 14 residues. Trimming pared 6 bases from V and 7 bases from J, leaving 19 bases between. CDR3 DNA: TGTGCCAGCAGGCCACAGGGAGGAGCGGGTGAGCAGTACTTC. As protein: CASRPQGGAGEQYF.

Concerning this clonotype itself: A read error is possible here, since a much larger clone lies one base away. The V call is TRBV3-1, the J call TRBJ1-1; D ambiguous. Germline assignment: CDR1 LGHDT and CDR2 YNNKEL (reference sequence). The CDR3 has 12 amino acids. Here the CDR3 DNA reads TGTGCCAGCGGCCAAGCCAGCGGGAACGCTTTCTTT. The encoded protein is CASGQASGNAFF.

Remarks on this clonotype: A read error may be the cause here, since a much bigger clone is one base away. The CDR3 protein is CASSFIRGTVHNEQYF. CDR3 sequence (DNA): TGTGCCAGCAGTTTTATACGGGGGACGGTCCACAACGAGCAGTACTTC. The chain carries TRBV28 and TRBJ2-7; possibly TRBD2 for D (6 bases). There are 16 residues in the CDR3. The V end lost 3 bases, the J end lost 5 bases, and 20 bases lay between the germline ends. The germline V gene encodes CDR1 MDHEN and CDR2 SYDVKM.

A few counts support this clonotype. This chain joins TRBV3-1 and TRBJ2-1; possible D gene TRBD1, 7 bases. Trimming cost V 4 bases and J 9 bases, with 16 bases left between them. Germline lookup yields CDR1 LGHDT and CDR2 YNNKEL (reference sequence). CDR3 length: 14 amino acids. The CDR3 region is CASSRLEGASEQFF. The CDR3 nucleotides are TGTGCCAGCAGCCGCCTGGAGGGGGCCAGTGAGCAGTTCTTC.

The chain couples TRBV5-1 to TRBJ2-7; D may match TRBD1 or TRBD2 (5 bases each). V was shortened by 0 bases and J by 7 bases, with 14 bases between the two germline ends. Germline V CDR1 and CDR2: SGHRS, YFSETQ. CDR3 length equals 14 residues. The CDR3 coding sequence is TGCGCCAGCAGCTTGGACAGGAGGAAAGGTGAGCAGTACTTC. Residues: CASSLDRRKGEQYF.

The J gene is TRBJ1-4, the V gene TRBV30; D is undetermined. V was clipped by 4 bases and J by 5 bases, with 17 bases between them. This CDR3 is built from 15 residues. Germline V gene data show CDR1 as GTSNPN and CDR2 as SVGIG (reference sequence). CDR3 bases: TGTGCCTGGACCCTCCGGAACAGACGAAATGAAAAACTGTTTTTT. It translates to CAWTLRNRRNEKLFF. Together with reference TRBV30 and TRBJ1-4, the CDR3 gives the full variable domain: SQTIHQWPATLVQPVGSPLSLECTVEGTSNPNLYWYRQAAGRGLQLLFYSVGIGQISSEVPQNLSASRPQDRQFILSSKKLLLSDSGFYLCAWTLRNRRNEKLFFGSGTQLSVL.

This clonotype was found many times. This chain uses TRBV7-2 with TRBJ1-1; TRBD1 agrees at 9 bases. The V segment lost 5 bases and the J segment 0 bases; nucleotides outside the gene matches: 10. CDR3 length: 17 residues. The germline CDR1 and CDR2 sequences are SGHTA and FQGNSA. CDR3 DNA sequence: TGTGCCAGCAGCGGGGGACAGGGAAGGCCTCTGAACACTGAAGCTTTCTTT. Its translation is CASSGGQGRPLNTEAFF.

This clonotype was observed at least ten times. The chain joins TRBV12-3 or TRBV12-4 to TRBJ1-5, with D hard to call. The CDR3 has 15 amino acids. The V end lost 6 bases, the J end lost 4 bases, and 16 bases lay between the germline ends. The CDR3 loop is CASSPRSGSNQPQHF. The CDR3, as DNA: TGTGCCAGCAGCCCGAGGTCGGGGTCGAATCAGCCCCAGCATTTT.

This clonotype was counted between two and nine times. One end of the junction is discordant with germline, which a read error may explain. CDR3 nucleotides: TGTGCCAGCAGCCAAGTTACTAGCGGGATCCCGGACTTC. This gives the protein CASSQVTSGIPDF. The V and J genes are TRBV3-1 and TRBJ2-7; 10 bases match TRBD2. CDR1 and CDR2 (germline): LGHDT, YNNKEL (reference sequence). CDR3 length: 13 amino acids.

This clonotype was seen only a few times. The gene calls are TRBV24-1 and TRBJ2-7; TRBD2 might be the D (6 bases). Per the germline V gene, CDR1 is KGHDR and CDR2 is SFDVKD. CDR3 length: 15 amino acids. CDR3 DNA sequence: TGTGCGAAAAGCGGGCCCCACCCTAGCTTATACGAGCAGTACTTC. It yields the protein CAKSGPHPSLYEQYF.

In its sample, this clonotype was seen many times. The J gene is TRBJ2-1, the V gene TRBV7-2; D call uncertain. Germline CDR1 and CDR2: SGHTA and FQGNSA. The CDR3 loop spans 15 amino acids. V lost 4 bases, J lost 0 bases, and 10 bases lay in between. The CDR3 DNA reads as TGTGCCAGCAGCTATGGCCTGAGCTCCTACAATGAGCAGTTCTTC. Encoded protein: CASSYGLSSYNEQFF.

CDR3: CAIRTGTENTGELFF. For the CDR3, the DNA is TGTGCCATCAGGACCGGGACCGAAAACACCGGGGAGCTGTTTTTT. The rearrangement links TRBV10-3 to TRBJ2-2; D might be TRBD1 or TRBD2, each matching 5 bases. Looked up from germline, CDR1 is ENHRY and CDR2 is SYGVKD. The CDR3 is 15 amino acids. The V end lost 6 bases, the J end lost 2 bases, and 13 bases lay between the germline ends.

The V gene is TRBV11-2, the J gene TRBJ1-4, with 10 bases identical to TRBD1. Germline V gene sequence: CDR1 SGHAT, CDR2 FQNNGV. J gave up 3 bases and V 5 bases, and 3 bases lay outside the gene matches. CDR3 length: 15 amino acids. The CDR3 loop is CASSRQGASNEKLFF. CDR3 bases: TGTGCCAGCAGCCGACAGGGGGCGTCTAATGAAAAACTGTTTTTT.

This clonotype has at least ten counts. This rearrangement joins TRBV27 to TRBJ1-4; 7 positions agree with TRBD1. The CDR3 length is 15 residues. V shed 5 bases and J 7 bases; nucleotides not matched to a gene: 10. Germline V gene sequence: CDR1 MNHEY, CDR2 SMNVEV (reference sequence). In nucleotides, the CDR3 is TGTGCCAGCAGTCTAACTACAGGGGCGTTTGAAAAACTGTTTTTT. Amino acids: CASSLTTGAFEKLFF.

The J gene is TRBJ2-5, the V gene TRBV28; perhaps TRBD1 as D (7 bases). V was trimmed by 3 bases and J by 6 bases, leaving 17 bases between them. This CDR3 has 15 residues. Germline CDR1 and CDR2: MDHEN and SYDVKM. The CDR3 spells CASSFRDSRGKTQYF. In DNA form, the CDR3 reads TGTGCCAGCAGTTTTAGGGACTCCAGGGGGAAGACCCAGTACTTC.

Here the CDR3 DNA reads TGTGCCAGCAGCCTCCTCCCTGTAGGGGTGGGCTCCTACGAGCAGTACTTC. Protein product: CASSLLPVGVGSYEQYF. The gene calls are TRBV7-3 and TRBJ2-7; possible D gene TRBD1, 5 bases. Trimming shortened V by 5 bases and J by 0 bases, and 20 bases separated the two germline ends. CDR1 is SGHTA, CDR2 FQGTGA, per germline. The CDR3 has 17 residues.

This clonotype was recorded at least ten times. The rearrangement joins TRBV29-1 to TRBJ1-2; 7 positions agree with TRBD1. CDR1 and CDR2 from the germline V gene are SQVTM and ANQGSEA. This CDR3 has 14 residues. Trimming cost V 5 bases and J 2 bases; bases outside gene matches: 8. The CDR3 bases are TGCAGCGTTATGCACAGGGGCGGGAACTATGGCTACACCTTC. Its protein is CSVMHRGGNYGYTF. Drawing the rest from reference TRBV29-1 and TRBJ1-2, the complete variable domain is SAVISQKPSRDICQRGTSLTIQCQVDSQVTMMFWYRQQPGQSLTLIATANQGSEATYESGFVIDKFPISRPNLTFSTLTVSNMSPEDSSIYLCSVMHRGGNYGYTFGSGTRLTVV.

This clonotype has ten or more counts. This chain uses TRBV6-1 with TRBJ1-4; D unresolved. The CDR3 covers 15 residues. Germline V gives CDR1 MNHNS, CDR2 SASEGT. V lost 6 bases and J lost 0, with 11 bases in between. In DNA form, the CDR3 reads TGTGCCAGCAGGGACTCCCACTCAACTAATGAAAAACTGTTTTTT. Encoded protein: CASRDSHSTNEKLFF.

This clonotype was recorded at least ten times. CDR3: CASSSQGANTEAFF. CDR3 coding DNA: TGTGCCAGCAGCTCACAGGGGGCGAACACTGAAGCTTTCTTT. The V gene is TRBV7-9, the J gene TRBJ1-1, with 9 bases lining up with TRBD1. Germline CDR1 is SEHNR and CDR2 is FQNEAQ (reference sequence). This CDR3 spans 14 amino acids. Losses at the gene ends were 4 bases for V and 1 base for J; bases not matched to a gene: 1.

This clonotype came up a few times. The V gene is TRBV6-2 or TRBV6-3, the J gene TRBJ2-3; possible D gene TRBD2, 5 bases. Germline lookup yields CDR1 MNHEY and CDR2 SVGEGT. The CDR3 runs 16 residues. V lost 7 bases and J lost 3, with 20 bases in between. CDR3 region: CASMVRFEVATDTQYF. The DNA of the CDR3 is TGTGCCAGCATGGTCCGGTTTGAGGTAGCGACAGATACGCAGTATTTT.

This clonotype has ten or more counts. The chain joins TRBV7-2 to TRBJ2-1; D is perhaps TRBD1 (5 bases). This CDR3 is 12 amino acids long. Germline V lookup: CDR1 SGHTA, CDR2 FQGNSA. Deletions cut 5 bases from V and 11 bases from J, with 13 bases between. The CDR3 DNA reads as TGTGCCAGCAGCGGTGACGACAGCAAGCAGTTCTTC. It codes for CASSGDDSKQFF.

This chain uses TRBV20-1 with TRBJ2-3, with a tentative D call TRBD2 (5 bases). In germline, CDR1 is DFQATT, CDR2 SNEGSKA (reference sequence). This CDR3 region has 15 residues. V shed 0 bases and J shed 6 bases, with 16 bases lying between them. CDR3 region: CSARDPNTSSDTQYF. CDR3 nucleotides: TGCAGTGCTAGAGATCCCAATACTAGTTCCGATACGCAGTATTTT.

This clonotype was observed a handful of times. V usage is TRBV11-2 and J usage is TRBJ2-1, with 13 bases aligning to TRBD2. CDR1 and CDR2 (germline): SGHAT, FQNNGV. V dropped 5 bases and J dropped 7; count of bases not matched to a gene: 8. This CDR3 contains 16 residues. This CDR3 reads CASSPRLAGGKNEQFF. The CDR3 nucleotides are TGTGCCAGCAGCCCGCGACTAGCGGGAGGCAAGAATGAGCAGTTCTTC.